These T cell receptor beta chains were read from a single sample in a study of vaccination and CD4 T cells after COVID-19. TCRdb analysed the PCR reads with MiXCR anew, one entry per CDR3 protein. The sample contains about 19,000 distinct CDR3 sequences, approximately 48% of which appear only once. The antigens of these receptors remain unknown. The source material was CD4+ T cells from blood, cultured in vitro, sampled after SARS-CoV-2 vaccination. These receptor sequences come from a human donor who had recovered from COVID-19. CDR3s include the opening cysteine and the closing phenylalanine or tryptophan. A D gene is named only where the DNA matches it firmly. Expanded clones are given a class, and other clones once, few, many or no size at all.

J gene | D gene | clone size | V gene | CDR3 protein | CDR3 DNA
TRBJ2-6 | - | few | TRBV10-3 | CAISRDQAGANVLTF | TGTGCCATCAGTAGGGATCAGGCTGGGGCCAACGTCCTGACTTTC
TRBJ1-2 | - | few | TRBV7-3 | CASSPRGGNYGYTF | TGTGCCAGCAGCCCGCGTGGGGGAAACTATGGCTACACCTTC
TRBJ2-3 | - | - | TRBV10-3 | CASSYSVGAVNTDTQYF | TGTGCCAGCAGTTACTCGGTGGGGGCGGTTAACACAGATACGCAGTATTTT
TRBJ1-1 | - | - | TRBV12-3/TRBV12-4 | CASSLWAGLAGRNTEAFF | TGTGCCAGCAGTTTGTGGGCAGGGCTTGCTGGAAGGAACACTGAAGCTTTCTTT
TRBJ1-2 | TRBD1 | - | TRBV6-5 | CASSYSRQGAEGYTF | TGTGCCAGCAGTTACTCGAGACAGGGGGCGGAGGGCTACACCTTC
TRBJ2-1 | - | few | TRBV6-1 | CASMASGYNEQFF | TGTGCCAGCATGGCGTCAGGTTACAATGAGCAGTTCTTC
TRBJ2-7 | TRBD1 | - | TRBV5-1 | CASSQTGYNEQYF | TGCGCCAGCAGCCAGACAGGGTATAACGAGCAGTACTTC
TRBJ1-5 | TRBD1 | few | TRBV6-1 | CASMGTGDNQPQHF | TGTGCCAGCATGGGGACAGGGGACAATCAGCCCCAGCATTTT
TRBJ2-5 | - | - | TRBV20-1 | CSARAHLIARGETQYF | TGCAGTGCTAGAGCCCATTTAATAGCAAGGGGGGAGACCCAGTACTTC
TRBJ2-6 | - | - | TRBV7-3 | CASSLGGGTGANVLTF | TGTGCCAGCAGCTTAGGGGGGGGCACTGGGGCCAACGTCCTGACTTTC
TRBJ1-3 | - | - | TRBV28 | CASSHDRRNTIYF | TGTGCCAGCAGCCATGACAGACGAAACACCATATATTTT
TRBJ2-3 | - | - | TRBV11-3 | CASSQPGGTDTQYF | TGTGCCAGCAGCCAGCCGGGGGGCACAGATACGCAGTATTTT
TRBJ2-6 | TRBD2 | once | TRBV10-2 | CASRTSGSGANVLTF | TGCGCCAGCCGGACTAGCGGCTCTGGGGCCAACGTCCTGACTTTC
TRBJ2-5 | - | - | TRBV12-3/TRBV12-4 | CASSLAGTETQYF | TGTGCCAGCAGTTTAGCGGGGACAGAGACCCAGTACTTC
TRBJ1-5 | - | few | TRBV20-1 | CSAINRVNQPQHF | TGCAGTGCAATCAACAGGGTGAATCAGCCCCAGCATTTT
TRBJ2-7 | TRBD2 | - | TRBV6-5 | CASSYSGLAGNEQYF | TGTGCCAGCAGTTACTCGGGACTAGCGGGAAACGAGCAGTACTTC
TRBJ1-5 | - | few | TRBV6-1 | CASSETQPQHF | TGTGCCAGCAGTGAAACTCAGCCCCAGCATTTT